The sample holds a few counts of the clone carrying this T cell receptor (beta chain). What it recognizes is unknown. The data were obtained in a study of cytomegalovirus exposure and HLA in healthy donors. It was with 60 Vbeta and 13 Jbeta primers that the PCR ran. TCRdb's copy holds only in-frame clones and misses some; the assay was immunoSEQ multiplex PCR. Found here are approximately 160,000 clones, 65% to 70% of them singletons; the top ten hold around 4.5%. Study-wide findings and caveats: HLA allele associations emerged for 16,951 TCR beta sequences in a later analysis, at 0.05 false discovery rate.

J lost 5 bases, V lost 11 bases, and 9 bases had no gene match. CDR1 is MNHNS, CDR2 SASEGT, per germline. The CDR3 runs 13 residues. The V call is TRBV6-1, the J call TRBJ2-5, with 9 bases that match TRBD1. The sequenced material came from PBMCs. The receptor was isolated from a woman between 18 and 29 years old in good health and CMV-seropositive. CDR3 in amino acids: CAVEQGAHETQYF. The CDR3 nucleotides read TGTGCCGTCGAACAGGGGGCGCATGAGACCCAGTACTTC.